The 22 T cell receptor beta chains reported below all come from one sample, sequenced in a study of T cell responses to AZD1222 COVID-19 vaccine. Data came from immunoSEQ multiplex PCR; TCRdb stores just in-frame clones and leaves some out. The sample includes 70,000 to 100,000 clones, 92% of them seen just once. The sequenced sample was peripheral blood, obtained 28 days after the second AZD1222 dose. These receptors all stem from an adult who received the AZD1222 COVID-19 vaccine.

CDR3 bases: TGTGCCAGCAGCCCTGAGGACGTAAGGTGGGGCTACACCTTC. This gives the protein CASSPEDVRWGYTF. This chain connects TRBV9 to TRBJ1-2; D gene unclear. CDR1 and CDR2 from the germline V gene are SGDLS and YYNGEE. The CDR3 extends over 14 amino acids. V was trimmed by 4 bases and J by 8 bases, leaving 18 bases between them.

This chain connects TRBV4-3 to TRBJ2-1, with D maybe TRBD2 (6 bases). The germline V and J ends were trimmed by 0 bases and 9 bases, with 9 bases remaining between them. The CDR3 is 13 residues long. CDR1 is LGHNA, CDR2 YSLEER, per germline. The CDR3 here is CASSQDLGGEQFF. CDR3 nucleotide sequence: TGCGCCAGCAGCCAAGATTTGGGAGGTGAGCAGTTCTTC.

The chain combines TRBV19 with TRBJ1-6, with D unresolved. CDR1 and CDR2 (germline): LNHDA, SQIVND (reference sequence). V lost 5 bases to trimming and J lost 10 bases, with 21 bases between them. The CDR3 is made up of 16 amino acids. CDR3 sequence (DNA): TGTGCCAGTAGTCCCTCCAGACGGTCGAACCTCTCACCCCTCCACTTT. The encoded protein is CASSPSRRSNLSPLHF.

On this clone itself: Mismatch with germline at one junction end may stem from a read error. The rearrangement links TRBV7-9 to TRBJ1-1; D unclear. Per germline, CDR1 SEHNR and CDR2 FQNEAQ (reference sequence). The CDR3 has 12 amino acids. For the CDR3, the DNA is TGTGCCAGCTCCCGGGAAGGAGGAATCGCGTCGTTT. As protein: CASSREGGIASF. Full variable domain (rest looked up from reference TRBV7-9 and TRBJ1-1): DTGVSQNPRHKITKRGQNVTFRCDPISEHNRLYWYRQTLGQGPEFLTYFQNEAQLEKSRLLSDRFSAERPKGSFSTLEIQRTEQGDSAMYLCASSREGGIASFGQGTRLTVV.

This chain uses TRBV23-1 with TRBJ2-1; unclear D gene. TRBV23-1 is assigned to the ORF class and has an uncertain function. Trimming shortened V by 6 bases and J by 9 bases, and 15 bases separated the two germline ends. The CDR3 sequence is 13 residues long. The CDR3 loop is CASRGVGCGEQFF. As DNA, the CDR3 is TGCGCCAGCAGGGGCGTCGGGTGTGGTGAGCAGTTCTTC.

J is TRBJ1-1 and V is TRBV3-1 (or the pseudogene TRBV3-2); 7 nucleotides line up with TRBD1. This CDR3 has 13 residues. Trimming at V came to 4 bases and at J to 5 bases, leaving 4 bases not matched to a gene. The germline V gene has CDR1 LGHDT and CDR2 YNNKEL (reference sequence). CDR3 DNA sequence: TGTGCCAGCAGCCCCGACAGGGTGACTGAAGCTTTCTTT. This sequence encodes CASSPDRVTEAFF.

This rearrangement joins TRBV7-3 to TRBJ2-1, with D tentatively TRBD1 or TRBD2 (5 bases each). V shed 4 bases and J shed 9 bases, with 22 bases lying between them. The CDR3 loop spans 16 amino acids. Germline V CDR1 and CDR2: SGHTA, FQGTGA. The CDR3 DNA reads TGTGCCAGCAGCTCCTTCACGGGGACCCCGTACGGTGAGCAGTTCTTC. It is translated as CASSSFTGTPYGEQFF.

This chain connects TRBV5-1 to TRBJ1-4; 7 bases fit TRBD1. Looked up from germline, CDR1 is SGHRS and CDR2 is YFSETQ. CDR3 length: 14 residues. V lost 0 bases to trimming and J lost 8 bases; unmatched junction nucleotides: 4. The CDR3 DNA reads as TGCGCCAGCAGCTTGGGGGACAGCGGGGAAAAACTGTTTTTT. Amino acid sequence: CASSLGDSGEKLFF. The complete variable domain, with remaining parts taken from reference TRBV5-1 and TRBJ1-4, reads KAGVTQTPRYLIKTRGQQVTLSCSPISGHRSVSWYQQTPGQGLQFLFEYFSETQRNKGNFPGRFSGRQFSNSRSEMNVSTLELGDSALYLCASSLGDSGEKLFFGSGTQLSVL.

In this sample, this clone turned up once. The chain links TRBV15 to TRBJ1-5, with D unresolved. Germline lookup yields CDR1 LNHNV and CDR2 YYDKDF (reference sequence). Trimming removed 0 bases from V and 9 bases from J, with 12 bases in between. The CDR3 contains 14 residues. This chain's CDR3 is CATSRDRPQGPQHF. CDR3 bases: TGTGCCACCAGCAGAGATCGGCCCCAAGGGCCCCAGCATTTT. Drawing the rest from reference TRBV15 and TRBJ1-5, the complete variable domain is DAMVIQNPRYQVTQFGKPVTLSCSQTLNHNVMYWYQQKSSQAPKLLFHYYDKDFNNEADTPDNFQSRRPNTSFCFLDIRSPGLGDTAMYLCATSRDRPQGPQHFGDGTRLSIL.

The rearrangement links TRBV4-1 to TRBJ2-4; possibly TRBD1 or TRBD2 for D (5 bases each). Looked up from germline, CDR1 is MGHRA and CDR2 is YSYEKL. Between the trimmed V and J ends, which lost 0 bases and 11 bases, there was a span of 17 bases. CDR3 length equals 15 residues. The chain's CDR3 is CASSQEVLGERVQYF. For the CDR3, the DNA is TGCGCCAGCAGCCAAGAAGTACTAGGGGAACGGGTTCAGTACTTC.

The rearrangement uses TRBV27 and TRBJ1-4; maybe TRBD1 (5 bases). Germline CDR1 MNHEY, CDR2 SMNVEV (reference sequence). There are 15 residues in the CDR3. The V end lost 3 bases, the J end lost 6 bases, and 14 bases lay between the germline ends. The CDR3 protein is CASSFLSGGDEKLFF. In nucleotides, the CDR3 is TGTGCCAGCAGTTTCCTCTCCGGGGGGGATGAAAAACTGTTTTTT.

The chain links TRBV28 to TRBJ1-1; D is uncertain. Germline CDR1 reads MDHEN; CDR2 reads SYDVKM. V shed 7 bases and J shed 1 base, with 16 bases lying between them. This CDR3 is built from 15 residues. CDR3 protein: CASTDPRGKNTEAFF. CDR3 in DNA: TGTGCCAGCACCGACCCCCGGGGAAAGAACACTGAAGCTTTCTTT.

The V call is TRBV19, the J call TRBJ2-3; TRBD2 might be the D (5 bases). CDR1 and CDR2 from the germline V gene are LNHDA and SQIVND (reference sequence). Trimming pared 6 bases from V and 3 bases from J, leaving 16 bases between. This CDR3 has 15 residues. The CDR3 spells CASRRWESGTDTQYF. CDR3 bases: TGTGCCAGTAGAAGGTGGGAGTCGGGAACAGATACGCAGTATTTT.

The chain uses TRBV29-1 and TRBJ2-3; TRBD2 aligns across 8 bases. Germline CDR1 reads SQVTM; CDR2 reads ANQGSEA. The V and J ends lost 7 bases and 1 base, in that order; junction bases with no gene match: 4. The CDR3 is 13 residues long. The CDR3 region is CSASGGGTDTQYF. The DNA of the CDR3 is TGCAGCGCGAGCGGGGGAGGCACAGATACGCAGTATTTT.

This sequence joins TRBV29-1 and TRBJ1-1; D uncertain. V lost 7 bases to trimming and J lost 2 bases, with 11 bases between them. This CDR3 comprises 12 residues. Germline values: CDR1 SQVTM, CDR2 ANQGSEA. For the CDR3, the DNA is TGCAGCGGAGGAACAGTAAACACTGAAGCTTTCTTT. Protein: CSGGTVNTEAFF.

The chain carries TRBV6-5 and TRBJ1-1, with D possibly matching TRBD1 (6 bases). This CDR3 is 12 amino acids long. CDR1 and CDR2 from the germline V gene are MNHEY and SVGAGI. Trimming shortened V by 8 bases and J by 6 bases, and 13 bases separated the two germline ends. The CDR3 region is CASGGAGAEAFF. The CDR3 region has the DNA TGTGCCAGCGGGGGGGCTGGGGCTGAAGCTTTCTTT.

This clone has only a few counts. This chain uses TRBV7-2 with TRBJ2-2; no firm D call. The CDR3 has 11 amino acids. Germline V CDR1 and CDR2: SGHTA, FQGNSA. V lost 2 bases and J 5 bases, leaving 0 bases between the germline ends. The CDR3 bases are TGTGCCAGCAGCTTAACCGGGGAGCTGTTTTTT. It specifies CASSLTGELFF.

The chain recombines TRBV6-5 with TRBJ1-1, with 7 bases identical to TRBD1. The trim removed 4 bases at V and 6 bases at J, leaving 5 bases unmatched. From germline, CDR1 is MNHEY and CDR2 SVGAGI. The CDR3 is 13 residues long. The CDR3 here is CASSSQGVPEAFF. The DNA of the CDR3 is TGTGCCAGCAGTTCGCAGGGGGTTCCTGAAGCTTTCTTT.

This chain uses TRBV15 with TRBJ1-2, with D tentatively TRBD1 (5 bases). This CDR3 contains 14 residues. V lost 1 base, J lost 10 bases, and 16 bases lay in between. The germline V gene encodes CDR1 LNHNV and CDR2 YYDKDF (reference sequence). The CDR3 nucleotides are TGTGCCACCAGCAGAGGGAAAGGGACTCTCGTCTACACCTTC. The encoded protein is CATSRGKGTLVYTF. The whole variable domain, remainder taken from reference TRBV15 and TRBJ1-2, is DAMVIQNPRYQVTQFGKPVTLSCSQTLNHNVMYWYQQKSSQAPKLLFHYYDKDFNNEADTPDNFQSRRPNTSFCFLDIRSPGLGDTAMYLCATSRGKGTLVYTFGSGTRLTVV.

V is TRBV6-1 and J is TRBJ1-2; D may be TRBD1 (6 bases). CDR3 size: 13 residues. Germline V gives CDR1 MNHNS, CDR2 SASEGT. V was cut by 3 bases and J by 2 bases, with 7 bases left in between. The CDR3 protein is CASSDRGNYGYTF. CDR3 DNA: TGTGCCAGCAGTGACAGGGGAAACTATGGCTACACCTTC.

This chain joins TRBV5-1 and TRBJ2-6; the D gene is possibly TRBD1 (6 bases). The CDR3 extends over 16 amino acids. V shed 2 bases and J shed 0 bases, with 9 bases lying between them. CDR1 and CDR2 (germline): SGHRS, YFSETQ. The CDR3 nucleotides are TGCGCCAGCAGCTTAGGGACACCCTCTGGGGCCAACGTCCTGACTTTC. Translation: CASSLGTPSGANVLTF.

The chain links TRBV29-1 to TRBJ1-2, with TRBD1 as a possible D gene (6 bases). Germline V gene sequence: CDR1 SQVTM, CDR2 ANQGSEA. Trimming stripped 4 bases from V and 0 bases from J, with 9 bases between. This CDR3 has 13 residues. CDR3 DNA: TGCAGCGTTGGGGGGGCGGCTAACTATGGCTACACCTTC. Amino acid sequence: CSVGGAANYGYTF.